The rows below give T cell receptor beta chains drawn from one sample of a study of control samples from healthy donors and cancer patients. Sequencing was performed with immunoSEQ multiplex PCR; in TCRdb, only in-frame clones are kept and a portion is missing. The sample consists of 80,000 to 100,000 clones, around 90% of them appearing once. Sequences were obtained from blood. All receptors derive from a human donor in good health. The donor label of this sample is uncertain. Each CDR3 is given with its conserved first and last residue. D genes are given only for firm matches. Size tells how often a clone was seen (once, few, many) or the class of an expanded clone, and some rows leave it out.

D,size,J,V,DNA,CDR3
-,-,TRBJ2-5,TRBV2,TGTGCCAGCACCCGAGTTGAGACCCAGTACTTC,CASTRVETQYF
-,-,TRBJ1-1,TRBV2,TGTGCCAGCAGTAAGACGACGGCGACTGAAGCTTTCTTT,CASSKTTATEAFF
-,-,TRBJ2-4,TRBV7-2,TGTGCCAGCAGCCCCGCTAGACCTTCTAAAAACATTCAGTACTTC,CASSPARPSKNIQYF
-,-,TRBJ1-2,TRBV7-9,TGTGCCAGCAGCTTAGACCAGGGATATGGCTACACCTTC,CASSLDQGYGYTF
-,-,TRBJ2-3,TRBV18,TGTGCCAGCTCACCCCCCTTGGCGAGGAGAACAGATACGCAGTATTTT,CASSPPLARRTDTQYF
-,-,TRBJ1-5,TRBV6-2/TRBV6-3,TGTGCCAGCAGTCCGGGGGGGGGACAGCCCCAGCATTTT,CASSPGGGQPQHF
-,-,TRBJ1-4,TRBV12-3/TRBV12-4,TGTGCCAGCAGTGACGGAACTAATGAAAAACTGTTTTTT,CASSDGTNEKLFF
-,-,TRBJ1-2,TRBV4-1,TGCGCCAGCAGCCATGGGGGGACTTTGGGCTACACCTTC,CASSHGGTLGYTF
-,-,TRBJ2-1,TRBV7-9,TGTGCCAGCAGCCATAATAACTTACTGACAGCTTACAATGAGCAGTTCTTC,CASSHNNLLTAYNEQFF
-,few,TRBJ1-2,TRBV7-9,TGTGCCAGCAGCTTAATGACTAACTATGGCTACACCTTC,CASSLMTNYGYTF
-,-,TRBJ2-1,TRBV3-1/TRBV3-2,TGTGCCAGCAGCCAAGTTCGCGGGGTCTTAAGCAATGAGCAGTTCTTC,CASSQVRGVLSNEQFF
-,-,TRBJ1-1,TRBV19,TGTGCCAGTAGTATAGCCGGGCAGTTGAACACTGAAGCTTTCTTT,CASSIAGQLNTEAFF
-,-,TRBJ1-1,TRBV3-1/TRBV3-2,TGTGCCAGCAGCCAAGGAGCAAGGGATCGAACTGAAGCTTTCTTT,CASSQGARDRTEAFF
TRBD1,-,TRBJ1-2,TRBV4-3,TGCGCCAGCAGCCAACTGGACAGGGTCAGCTATGGCTACACCTTC,CASSQLDRVSYGYTF
-,-,TRBJ1-6,TRBV6-5,TGTGCCAGCAGTTACTCCAGACAGCAACTTTCACCCCTCCACTTT,CASSYSRQQLSPLHF
-,-,TRBJ1-1,TRBV5-5,TGTGCCAGCAGCTTGGCCTTGGGGGCGAACACTGAAGCTTTCTTT,CASSLALGANTEAFF